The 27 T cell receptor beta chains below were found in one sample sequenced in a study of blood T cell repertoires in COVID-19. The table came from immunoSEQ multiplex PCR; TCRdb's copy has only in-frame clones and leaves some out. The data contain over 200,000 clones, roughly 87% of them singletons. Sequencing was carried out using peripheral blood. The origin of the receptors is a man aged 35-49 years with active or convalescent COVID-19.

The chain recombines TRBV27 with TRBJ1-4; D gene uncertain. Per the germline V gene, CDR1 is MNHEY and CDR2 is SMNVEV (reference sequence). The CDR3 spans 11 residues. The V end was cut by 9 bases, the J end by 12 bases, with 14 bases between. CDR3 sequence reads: CASSLGEELFF. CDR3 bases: TGTGCCAGTTCACTCGGAGAAGAACTGTTTTTT.

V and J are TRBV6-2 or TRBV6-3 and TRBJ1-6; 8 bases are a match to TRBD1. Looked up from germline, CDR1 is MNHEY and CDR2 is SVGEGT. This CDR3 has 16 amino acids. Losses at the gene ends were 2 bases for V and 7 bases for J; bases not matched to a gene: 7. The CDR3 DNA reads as TGTGCCAGCAGTTACCGGGGGACAGGCCAAAATTCACCCCTCCACTTT. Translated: CASSYRGTGQNSPLHF.

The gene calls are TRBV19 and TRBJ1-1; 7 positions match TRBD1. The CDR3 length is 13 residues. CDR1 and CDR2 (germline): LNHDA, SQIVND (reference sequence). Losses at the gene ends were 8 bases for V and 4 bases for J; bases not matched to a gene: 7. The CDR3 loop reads CASATGSATEAFF. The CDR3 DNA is TGTGCCAGTGCGACAGGGTCGGCCACTGAAGCTTTCTTT.

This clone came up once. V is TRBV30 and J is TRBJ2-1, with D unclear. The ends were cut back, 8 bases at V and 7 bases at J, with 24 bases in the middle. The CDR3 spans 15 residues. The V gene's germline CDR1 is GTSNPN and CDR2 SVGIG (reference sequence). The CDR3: CAGLGTRSGRNEQFF. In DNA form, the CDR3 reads TGTGCCGGGTTAGGAACGAGGTCTGGTAGGAATGAGCAGTTCTTC.

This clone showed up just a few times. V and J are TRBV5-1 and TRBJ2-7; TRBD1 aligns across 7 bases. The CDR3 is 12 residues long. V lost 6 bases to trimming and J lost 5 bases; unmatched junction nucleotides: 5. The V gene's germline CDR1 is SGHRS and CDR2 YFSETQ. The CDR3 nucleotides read TGCGCCAGCATAAACAGGGGACACGAGCAGTACTTC. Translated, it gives CASINRGHEQYF.

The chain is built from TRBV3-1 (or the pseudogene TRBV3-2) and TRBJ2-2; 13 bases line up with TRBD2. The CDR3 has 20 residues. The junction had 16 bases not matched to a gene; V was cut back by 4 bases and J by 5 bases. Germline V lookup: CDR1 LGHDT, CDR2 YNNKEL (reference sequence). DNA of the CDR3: TGTGCCAGCAGCCGCCAACTAGCGGGAGGGCCTTGGGATCGGACCGGGGAGCTGTTTTTT. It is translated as CASSRQLAGGPWDRTGELFF.

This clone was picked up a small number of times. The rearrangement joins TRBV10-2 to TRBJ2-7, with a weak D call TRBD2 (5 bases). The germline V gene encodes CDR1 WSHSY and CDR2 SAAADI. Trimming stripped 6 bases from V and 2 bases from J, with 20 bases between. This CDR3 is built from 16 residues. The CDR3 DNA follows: TGCGCCAGCAGCGCGGACTCCTACCCATCGACCTACGAGCAGTACTTC. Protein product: CASSADSYPSTYEQYF.

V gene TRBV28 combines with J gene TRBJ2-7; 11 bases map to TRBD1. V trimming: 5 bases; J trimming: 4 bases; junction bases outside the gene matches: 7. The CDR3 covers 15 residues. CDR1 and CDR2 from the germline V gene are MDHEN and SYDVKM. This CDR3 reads CASSPTGQGAYEQYF. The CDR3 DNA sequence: TGTGCCAGCAGTCCCACCGGACAGGGGGCTTACGAGCAGTACTTC.

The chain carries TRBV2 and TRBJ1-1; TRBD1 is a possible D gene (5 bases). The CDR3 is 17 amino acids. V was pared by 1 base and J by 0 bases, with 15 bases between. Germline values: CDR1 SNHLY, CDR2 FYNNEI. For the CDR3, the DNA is TGTGCCAGCAGTGAAGACCCACCAGGGATCCTGAACACTGAAGCTTTCTTT. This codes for CASSEDPPGILNTEAFF.

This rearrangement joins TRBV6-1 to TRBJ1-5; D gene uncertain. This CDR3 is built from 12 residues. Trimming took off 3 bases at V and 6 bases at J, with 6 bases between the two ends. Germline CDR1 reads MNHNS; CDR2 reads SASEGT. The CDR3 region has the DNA TGTGCCAGCAGTGACGACATTCAGCCCCAGCATTTT. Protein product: CASSDDIQPQHF.

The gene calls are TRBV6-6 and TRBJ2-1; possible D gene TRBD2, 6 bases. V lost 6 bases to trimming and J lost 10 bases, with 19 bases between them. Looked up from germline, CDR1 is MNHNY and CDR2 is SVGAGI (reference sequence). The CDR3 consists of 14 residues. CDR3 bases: TGTGCCAGCAGCTCCCGACTAGATCCCATGGAGCAGTTCTTC. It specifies CASSSRLDPMEQFF.

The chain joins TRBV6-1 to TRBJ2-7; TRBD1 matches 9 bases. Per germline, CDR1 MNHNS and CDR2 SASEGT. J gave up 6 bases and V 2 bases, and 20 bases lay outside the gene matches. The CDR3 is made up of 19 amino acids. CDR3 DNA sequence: TGTGCCAGCAGTGAATCAGTTTTTGGGACCCGGGACAGGGCAGGCGAGCAGTACTTC. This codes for CASSESVFGTRDRAGEQYF.

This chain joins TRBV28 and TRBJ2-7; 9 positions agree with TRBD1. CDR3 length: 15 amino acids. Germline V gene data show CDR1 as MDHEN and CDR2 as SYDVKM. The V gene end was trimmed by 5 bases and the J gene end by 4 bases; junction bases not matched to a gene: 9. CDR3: CASSTAGTGKYEQYF. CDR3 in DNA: TGTGCCAGCAGTACCGCCGGGACAGGGAAATACGAGCAGTACTTC.

CDR3 coding DNA: TGTGCCTGCAATCTAGGGGGGGGTCAGCCCCAGCATTTT. Protein sequence: CACNLGGGQPQHF. The chain uses TRBV30 and TRBJ1-5; TRBD1 is a possible D gene (6 bases). Trimming removed 6 bases from V and 6 bases from J, with 15 bases in between. The CDR3 extends over 13 amino acids. CDR1 GTSNPN and CDR2 SVGIG come from the germline V gene (reference sequence). Based on the CDR3 plus reference TRBV30 and TRBJ1-5, the full variable domain is SQTIHQWPATLVQPVGSPLSLECTVEGTSNPNLYWYRQAAGRGLQLLFYSVGIGQISSEVPQNLSASRPQDRQFILSSKKLLLSDSGFYLCACNLGGGQPQHFGDGTRLSIL.

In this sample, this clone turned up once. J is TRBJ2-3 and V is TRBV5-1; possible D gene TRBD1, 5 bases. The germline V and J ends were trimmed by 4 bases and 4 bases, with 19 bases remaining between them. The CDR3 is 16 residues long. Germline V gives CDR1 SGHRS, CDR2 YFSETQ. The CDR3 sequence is CASSATPGSRADTQYF. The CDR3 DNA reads TGCGCCAGCAGCGCCACCCCAGGGTCCCGGGCAGATACGCAGTATTTT. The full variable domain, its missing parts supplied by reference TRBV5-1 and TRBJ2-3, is KAGVTQTPRYLIKTRGQQVTLSCSPISGHRSVSWYQQTPGQGLQFLFEYFSETQRNKGNFPGRFSGRQFSNSRSEMNVSTLELGDSALYLCASSATPGSRADTQYFGPGTRLTVL.

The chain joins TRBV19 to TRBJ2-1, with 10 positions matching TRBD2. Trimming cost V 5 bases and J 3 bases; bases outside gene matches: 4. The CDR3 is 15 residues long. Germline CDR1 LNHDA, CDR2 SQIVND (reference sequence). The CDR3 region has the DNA TGTGCCAGTAGTGGTAGCGGGGGGAGCTACAATGAGCAGTTCTTC. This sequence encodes CASSGSGGSYNEQFF.

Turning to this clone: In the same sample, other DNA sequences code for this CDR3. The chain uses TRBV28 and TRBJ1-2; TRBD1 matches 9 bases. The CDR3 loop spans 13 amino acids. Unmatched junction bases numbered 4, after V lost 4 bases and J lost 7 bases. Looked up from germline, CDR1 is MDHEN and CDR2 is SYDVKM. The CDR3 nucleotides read TGTGCCAGCAGTTCGGGACAGGGCGGTGGCTACACCTTC. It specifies CASSSGQGGGYTF.

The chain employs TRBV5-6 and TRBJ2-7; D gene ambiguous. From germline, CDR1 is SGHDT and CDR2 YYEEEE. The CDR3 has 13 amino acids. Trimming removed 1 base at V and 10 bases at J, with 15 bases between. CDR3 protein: CASSLNGLPTQYF. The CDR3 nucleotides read TGTGCCAGCAGCTTGAACGGTCTCCCAACTCAGTACTTC.

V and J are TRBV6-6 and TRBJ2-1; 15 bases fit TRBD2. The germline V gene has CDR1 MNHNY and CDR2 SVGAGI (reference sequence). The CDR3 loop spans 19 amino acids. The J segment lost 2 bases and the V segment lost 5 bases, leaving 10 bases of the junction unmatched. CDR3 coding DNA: TGTGCCAGCAGTCCGGTTGCCGGGACTAGCGGGAGGACCTACAATGAGCAGTTCTTC. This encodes CASSPVAGTSGRTYNEQFF.

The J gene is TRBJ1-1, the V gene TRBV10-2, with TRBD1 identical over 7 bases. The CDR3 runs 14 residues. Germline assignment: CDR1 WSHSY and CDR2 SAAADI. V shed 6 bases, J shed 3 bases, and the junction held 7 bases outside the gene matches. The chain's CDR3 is CASRNRGRDTEAFF. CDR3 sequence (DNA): TGCGCCAGCAGGAACAGGGGTAGGGACACTGAAGCTTTCTTT.

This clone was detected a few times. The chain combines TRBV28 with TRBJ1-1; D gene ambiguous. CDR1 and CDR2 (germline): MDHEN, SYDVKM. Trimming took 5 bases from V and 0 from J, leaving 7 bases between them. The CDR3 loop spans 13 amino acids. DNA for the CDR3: TGTGCCAGCAGTGTCGAGATGAACACTGAAGCTTTCTTT. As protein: CASSVEMNTEAFF.

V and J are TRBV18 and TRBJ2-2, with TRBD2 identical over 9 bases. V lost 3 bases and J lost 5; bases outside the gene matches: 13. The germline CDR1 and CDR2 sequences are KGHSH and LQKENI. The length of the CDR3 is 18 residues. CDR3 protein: CASSPPSSGAIRTGELFF. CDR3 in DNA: TGTGCCAGCTCACCGCCGTCTAGCGGGGCTATAAGGACCGGGGAGCTGTTTTTT.

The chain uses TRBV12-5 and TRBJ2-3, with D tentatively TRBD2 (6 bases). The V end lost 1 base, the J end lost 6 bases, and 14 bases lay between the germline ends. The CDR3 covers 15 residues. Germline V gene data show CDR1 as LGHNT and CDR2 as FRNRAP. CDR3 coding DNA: TGTGCTAGTGGTTTGGCCTTCGCGGGGACCGATACGCAGTATTTT. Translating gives CASGLAFAGTDTQYF. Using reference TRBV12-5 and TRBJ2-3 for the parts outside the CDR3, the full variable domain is DARVTQTPRHKVTEMGQEVTMRCQPILGHNTVFWYRQTMMQGLELLAYFRNRAPLDDSGMPKDRFSAEMPDATLATLKIQPSEPRDSAVYFCASGLAFAGTDTQYFGPGTRLTVL.

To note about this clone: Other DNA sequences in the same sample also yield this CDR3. CDR3 amino acids: CASSPGQSYGYTF. DNA of the CDR3: TGTGCCAGCAGTCCGGGACAGAGCTATGGCTACACCTTC. This chain joins TRBV27 and TRBJ1-2, with 7 bases fitting TRBD1. The CDR3 has 13 residues. The germline CDR1 and CDR2 sequences are MNHEY and SMNVEV (reference sequence). V lost 5 bases, J lost 4 bases, and 4 bases stayed unmatched.

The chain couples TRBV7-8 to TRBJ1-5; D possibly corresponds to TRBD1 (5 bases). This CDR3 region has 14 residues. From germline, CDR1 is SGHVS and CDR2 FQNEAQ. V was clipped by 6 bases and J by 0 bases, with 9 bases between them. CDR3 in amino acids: CASSTQASNQPQHF. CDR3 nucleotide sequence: TGTGCCAGCAGTACACAGGCTAGCAATCAGCCCCAGCATTTT.

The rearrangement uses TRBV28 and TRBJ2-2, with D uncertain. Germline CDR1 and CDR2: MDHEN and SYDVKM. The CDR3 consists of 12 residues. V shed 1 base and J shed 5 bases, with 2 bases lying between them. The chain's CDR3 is CASSLLTGELFF. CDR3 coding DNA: TGTGCCAGCAGTTTATTAACCGGGGAGCTGTTTTTT.

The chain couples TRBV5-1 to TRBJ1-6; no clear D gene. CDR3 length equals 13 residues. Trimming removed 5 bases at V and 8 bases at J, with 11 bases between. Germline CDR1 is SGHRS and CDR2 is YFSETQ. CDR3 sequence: CASSTRSDSPLHF. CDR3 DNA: TGCGCCAGCAGTACTAGGTCCGATTCACCCCTCCACTTT.